This TCR beta chain was identified during a study of T cells in Graves' hyperthyroidism and ophthalmopathy. Diagnosis of hyperthyroidism was new in patients aged 18 to 65, and its duration was under 2 months. This CDR3 is 13 amino acids long. Trimming shortened V by 6 bases and J by 1 base, and 12 bases separated the two germline ends. Germline CDR1 and CDR2: DFQATT and SNEGSKA (reference sequence). Whole-study results and caveats: The model forecast ophthalmopathy, anticipating it by a median around 6.5 months before onset.

RNA transcripts yielded amplified TCR beta CDR3 regions. With the HTBI primer set, the TCR CDR3 went through a first round of RT-PCR. In TCRdb, the multiplex PCR reads were re-called with MiXCR into one record per CDR3 protein. The profile shows roughly 400,000 distinct CDR3 sequences, approximately 25% of them singletons. Concerning this clonotype itself: As yet, its antigen is unknown.

V usage is TRBV20-1 and J usage is TRBJ1-1, with D uncertain. This sequence originates from a man in his fifties with Graves' hyperthyroidism. The sequenced sample consisted of blood. The CDR3 loop reads CSAVKTENTEAFF. In DNA, the CDR3 is TGCAGTGCCGTAAAAACAGAGAACACTGAAGCTTTCTTT.